This T cell receptor (beta chain) appears in the sequencing data of a study of blood T cell repertoires in COVID-19. Across the whole study: Whether acute or convalescent, the COVID-19 samples came from the United States, Italy and Spain.

The CDR3 spans 16 residues. V was shortened by 0 bases and J by 3 bases, with 9 bases between the two germline ends. Germline-derived CDR1 and CDR2 are LGHDT and YNNKEL (reference sequence). Sequencing was performed with immunoSEQ multiplex PCR; in TCRdb, only in-frame clones are kept and a portion is missing. The table records 150,000 to 200,000 clones, over 80% of them present only once. The TCR comes from a woman aged 40 to 50 with COVID-19, enrolled during active disease. Sequencing was done on a sample of peripheral blood. V and J are TRBV3-1 (or the pseudogene TRBV3-2) and TRBJ1-6, with D hard to call. CDR3 amino acids: CASSQEQWNYNSPLHF. The CDR3, as DNA: TGTGCCAGCAGCCAAGAACAGTGGAACTATAATTCACCCCTCCACTTT.